A single sample gave rise to the 17 T cell receptor beta chains below, sequenced in a study of blood T cell repertoires in COVID-19. The repertoire was sequenced with immunoSEQ multiplex PCR; TCRdb's copy has only in-frame clones and lacks some. The sample has about 230,000 clones, roughly 85% seen once; the top ten hold around 0.96%. Sequencing used peripheral blood. Receptors originate from a man aged 40-49 years with acute or convalescent COVID-19.

This chain links TRBV4-1 with TRBJ2-5; 10 bases agree with TRBD2. J was trimmed by 7 bases and V by 2 bases; bases with no gene match: 4. The CDR3 contains 14 residues. In germline, CDR1 is MGHRA, CDR2 YSYEKL. The CDR3 here is CASSQIAGGGTQYF. Here the CDR3 DNA reads TGCGCCAGCAGCCAAATAGCGGGGGGTGGGACCCAGTACTTC.

This clone appeared a single time. This chain's CDR3 is CASSRQGVMNTEAFF. The CDR3 DNA reads as TGTGCCAGCTCACGACAGGGGGTCATGAACACTGAAGCTTTCTTT. V and J are TRBV18 and TRBJ1-1; 9 nucleotides line up with TRBD1. V was pared by 4 bases and J by 0 bases, with 3 bases of the junction left unmatched. Looked up from germline, CDR1 is KGHSH and CDR2 is LQKENI. The length of the CDR3 is 15 residues.

The V and J genes are TRBV6-6 and TRBJ2-1; TRBD2 matches at 10 bases. Germline V gene data show CDR1 as MNHNY and CDR2 as SVGAGI (reference sequence). The CDR3 contains 15 residues. With 5 bases clipped from V and 4 bases from J, the junction kept 5 bases outside the gene matches. The CDR3 reads CASSDGLAEYNEQFF. In nucleotides, the CDR3 is TGTGCCAGCAGTGACGGACTAGCGGAGTACAATGAGCAGTTCTTC.

The chain combines TRBV21-1 with TRBJ2-7; TRBD1 is the table's D call and was not checked against the DNA. TRBV21-1 is a documented pseudogene. The CDR3 is 15 amino acids. The CDR3 loop reads CASSNGQGHSYEQYF. The CDR3 DNA reads TGTGCCAGCAGCAATGGACAGGGGCACTCCTACGAGCAGTACTTC.

The rearrangement links TRBV5-5 to TRBJ2-5; 14 nucleotides match TRBD2. Trimming at V came to 7 bases and at J to 2 bases, leaving 7 bases not matched to a gene. Germline V gene sequence: CDR1 SGHKS, CDR2 YYEKEE (reference sequence). The CDR3 runs 16 residues. The CDR3 spells CASSLGLAGGQETQYF. The CDR3 DNA reads TGTGCCAGCTCACTAGGACTAGCGGGGGGTCAAGAGACCCAGTACTTC.

The J gene is TRBJ1-1, the V gene TRBV9; no definite D call. This CDR3 has 14 residues. From germline, CDR1 is SGDLS and CDR2 YYNGEE. Trimming pared 0 bases from V and 1 base from J, leaving 7 bases between. In nucleotides, the CDR3 is TGTGCCAGCAGCGTAGGAAACACGAACACTGAAGCTTTCTTT. This codes for CASSVGNTNTEAFF.

The J gene is TRBJ2-1, the V gene TRBV5-1, with 8 nucleotides matching TRBD2. CDR1 and CDR2 from the germline V gene are SGHRS and YFSETQ. The V and J ends lost 0 bases and 7 bases, in that order; junction bases with no gene match: 0. The CDR3 totals 13 residues. The CDR3 DNA follows: TGCGCCAGCAGCTTGGGACTAGCGAATGAGCAGTTCTTC. This codes for CASSLGLANEQFF. Full variable domain (rest looked up from reference TRBV5-1 and TRBJ2-1): KAGVTQTPRYLIKTRGQQVTLSCSPISGHRSVSWYQQTPGQGLQFLFEYFSETQRNKGNFPGRFSGRQFSNSRSEMNVSTLELGDSALYLCASSLGLANEQFFGPGTRLTVL.

The chain has TRBV3-1 (or the pseudogene TRBV3-2) and TRBJ1-1, with D uncertain. The V gene lost 0 bases and the J gene lost 8 bases, with 13 bases spanning the gap. Germline CDR1 LGHDT, CDR2 YNNKEL (reference sequence). This CDR3 is built from 14 residues. The CDR3 protein is CASSQDRSSGEAFF. The CDR3 DNA reads as TGTGCCAGCAGCCAAGATCGGTCTTCAGGAGAAGCTTTCTTT.

The J gene is TRBJ2-2, the V gene TRBV15; weak D call: TRBD2 (6 bases). The CDR3 consists of 17 residues. The germline V gene encodes CDR1 LNHNV and CDR2 YYDKDF (reference sequence). Trimming removed 5 bases at V and 4 bases at J, with 20 bases between. This CDR3 reads CATSPYPGTLVTGELFF. The DNA of the CDR3 is TGTGCCACCAGCCCCTACCCCGGGACTTTAGTCACCGGGGAGCTGTTTTTT.

This clone has more than one count but fewer than ten. The CDR3 sequence: CASSARGHQAFF. The CDR3 DNA follows: TGTGCCAGCAGTGCCAGGGGGCACCAGGCTTTCTTT. The chain combines TRBV27 with TRBJ1-1, with 8 positions matching TRBD1. The CDR3 runs 12 residues. V dropped 5 bases and J dropped 11; count of bases not matched to a gene: 7. Germline V gene sequence: CDR1 MNHEY, CDR2 SMNVEV (reference sequence).

The chain uses TRBV6-6 and TRBJ1-2; perhaps TRBD1 as D (5 bases). The CDR3 contains 15 residues. V was trimmed by 6 bases and J by 4 bases, leaving 18 bases between them. From germline, CDR1 is MNHNY and CDR2 SVGAGI (reference sequence). The CDR3 sequence: CASRDGARETYGYTF. In DNA form, the CDR3 reads TGTGCCAGCAGGGACGGGGCCCGGGAGACCTATGGCTACACCTTC.

In nucleotides, the CDR3 is TGTGCCAGCAGCGTAGCGGATAGCGGGTACGAGCAGTACTTC. It codes for CASSVADSGYEQYF. This chain uses TRBV9 with TRBJ2-7; TRBD2 agrees at 7 bases. CDR3 length: 14 residues. V dropped 0 bases and J dropped 4; count of bases not matched to a gene: 4. CDR1 and CDR2 (germline): SGDLS, YYNGEE.

The rearrangement uses TRBV7-6 and TRBJ2-1; TRBD2 matches 10 bases. The CDR3 extends over 16 amino acids. Losses at the gene ends were 5 bases for V and 2 bases for J; bases not matched to a gene: 6. Germline CDR1 and CDR2: SGHVS and FNYEAQ. This CDR3 is CASSLNSGGTYNEQFF. CDR3 nucleotide sequence: TGTGCCAGCAGCCTCAATAGCGGGGGGACCTACAATGAGCAGTTCTTC.

J is TRBJ1-5 and V is TRBV6-6; 8 bases agree with TRBD1. The CDR3 totals 15 residues. V gave up 2 bases and J gave up 9 bases; unmatched junction bases: 9. Per germline, CDR1 MNHNY and CDR2 SVGAGI (reference sequence). The CDR3 reads CASSYPGGDVRPQHF. CDR3 nucleotide sequence: TGTGCCAGCAGTTACCCAGGGGGCGACGTCCGGCCCCAGCATTTT.

The sample holds a few counts of this clone. The chain combines TRBV6-1 with TRBJ1-1; 7 bases are shared with TRBD1. V dropped 5 bases and J dropped 11; count of bases not matched to a gene: 5. The germline gives CDR1 MNHNS, CDR2 SASEGT. The CDR3 covers 11 residues. The CDR3, as DNA: TGTGCCAGCAGTAAGGACAGGTGGGCTTTCTTT. Translation: CASSKDRWAFF.

The chain is built from TRBV4-1 and TRBJ2-7; TRBD2 aligns across 10 bases. The CDR3 has 18 amino acids. V shed 1 base and J 1 base; nucleotides not matched to a gene: 10. Per germline, CDR1 MGHRA and CDR2 YSYEKL. This CDR3 is CASSQVLAGGIFSYEQYF. The CDR3 region has the DNA TGCGCCAGCAGCCAAGTCTTAGCGGGGGGCATATTTTCCTACGAGCAGTACTTC.

The V and J genes are TRBV9 and TRBJ2-1, with 8 positions matching TRBD1. The CDR3 has 18 amino acids. Germline trimming cut 0 bases from V and 1 base from J; bases unmatched to any gene: 9. Germline V CDR1 and CDR2: SGDLS, YYNGEE. This CDR3 reads CASSVGQGYGRSYNEQFF. In nucleotides, the CDR3 is TGTGCCAGCAGCGTAGGACAGGGGTACGGACGGTCCTACAATGAGCAGTTCTTC.